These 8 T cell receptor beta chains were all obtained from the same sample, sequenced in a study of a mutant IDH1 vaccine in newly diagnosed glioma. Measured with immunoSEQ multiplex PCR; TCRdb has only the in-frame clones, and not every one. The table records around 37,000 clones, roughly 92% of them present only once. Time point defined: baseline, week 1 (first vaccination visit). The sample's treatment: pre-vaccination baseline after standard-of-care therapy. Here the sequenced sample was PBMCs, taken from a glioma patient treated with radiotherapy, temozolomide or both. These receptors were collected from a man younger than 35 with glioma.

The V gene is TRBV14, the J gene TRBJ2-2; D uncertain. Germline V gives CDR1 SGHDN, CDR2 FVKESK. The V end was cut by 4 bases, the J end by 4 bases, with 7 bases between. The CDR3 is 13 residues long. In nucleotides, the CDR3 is TGTGCCAGCAGCCGAGTAGGCACCGGGGAGCTGTTTTTT. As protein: CASSRVGTGELFF. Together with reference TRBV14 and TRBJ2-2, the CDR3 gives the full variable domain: EAGVTQFPSHSVIEKGQTVTLRCDPISGHDNLYWYRRVMGKEIKFLLHFVKESKQDESGMPNNRFLAERTGGTYSTLKVQPAELEDSGVYFCASSRVGTGELFFGEGSRLTVL.

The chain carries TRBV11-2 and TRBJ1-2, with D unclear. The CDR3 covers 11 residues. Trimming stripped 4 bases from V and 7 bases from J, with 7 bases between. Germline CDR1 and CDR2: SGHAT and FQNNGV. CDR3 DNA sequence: TGTGCCAGCAGCTCAACATTTGGCTACACCTTC. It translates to CASSSTFGYTF.

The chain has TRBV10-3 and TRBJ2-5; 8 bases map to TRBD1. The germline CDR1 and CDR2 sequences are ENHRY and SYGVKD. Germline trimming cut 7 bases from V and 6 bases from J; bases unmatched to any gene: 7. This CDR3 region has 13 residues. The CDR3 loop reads CAITPDREKTQYF. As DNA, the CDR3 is TGTGCCATCACCCCGGACAGGGAGAAGACCCAGTACTTC.

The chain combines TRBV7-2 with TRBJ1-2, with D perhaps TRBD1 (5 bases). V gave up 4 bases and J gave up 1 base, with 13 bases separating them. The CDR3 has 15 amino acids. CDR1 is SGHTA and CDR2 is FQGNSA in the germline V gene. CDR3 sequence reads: CASSSSGTDNYGYTF. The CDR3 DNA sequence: TGTGCCAGCAGCTCCTCCGGGACGGATAACTATGGCTACACCTTC. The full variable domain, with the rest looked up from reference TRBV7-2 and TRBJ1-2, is GAGVSQSPSNKVTEKGKDVELRCDPISGHTALYWYRQSLGQGLEFLIYFQGNSAPDKSGLPSDRFSAERTGGSVSTLTIQRTQQEDSAVYLCASSSSGTDNYGYTFGSGTRLTVV.

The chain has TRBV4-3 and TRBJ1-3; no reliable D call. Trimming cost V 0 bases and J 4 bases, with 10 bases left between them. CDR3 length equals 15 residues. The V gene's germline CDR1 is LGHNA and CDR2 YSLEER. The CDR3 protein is CASSQDQGSGNTIYF. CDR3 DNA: TGCGCCAGCAGCCAAGATCAAGGGTCCGGAAACACCATATATTTT.

Here the CDR3 reads CASSDQGSGNTIYF. The CDR3 DNA is TGTGCCAGCAGTGACCAGGGCTCTGGAAACACCATATATTTT. The chain employs TRBV5-4 and TRBJ1-3; D may be TRBD1 (5 bases). V lost 5 bases, J lost 0 bases, and 9 bases lay in between. This CDR3 spans 14 amino acids. Germline CDR1 is SGHNT and CDR2 is YYREEE (reference sequence).

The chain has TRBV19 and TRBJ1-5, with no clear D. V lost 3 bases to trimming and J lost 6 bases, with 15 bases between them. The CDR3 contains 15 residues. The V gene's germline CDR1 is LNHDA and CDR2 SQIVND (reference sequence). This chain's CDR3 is CASSILGVSGQPQHF. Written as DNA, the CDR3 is TGTGCCAGTAGTATCTTGGGTGTCTCAGGTCAGCCCCAGCATTTT.

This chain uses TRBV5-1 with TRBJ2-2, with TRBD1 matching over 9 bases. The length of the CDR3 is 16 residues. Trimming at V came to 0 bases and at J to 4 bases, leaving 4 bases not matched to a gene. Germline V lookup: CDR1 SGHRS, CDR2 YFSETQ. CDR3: CASSLEGTGSTGELFF. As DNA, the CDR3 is TGCGCCAGCAGCTTGGAAGGGACAGGGAGCACCGGGGAGCTGTTTTTT.